One and the same sample provided the 30 T cell receptor beta chains below, sequenced in a study of blood T cell repertoires in COVID-19. The method was immunoSEQ multiplex PCR; TCRdb's version includes in-frame clones alone and lacks a portion of them. The sample yields under 150,000 clones, roughly 79% seen once. Material for sequencing was peripheral blood. All receptors derive from a human donor in a cohort sampled during active COVID-19.

The genes are TRBV7-6 and TRBJ2-3; 10 bases are shared with TRBD1. J was trimmed by 1 base and V by 5 bases; bases with no gene match: 6. Germline CDR1 is SGHVS and CDR2 is FNYEAQ. CDR3 size: 16 residues. CDR3 DNA: TGTGCCAGCAGCAGACAAGGGACAGGGGGCACAGATACGCAGTATTTT. Protein sequence: CASSRQGTGGTDTQYF.

CDR3 sequence reads: CASRLGQPGGTEAFF. The CDR3 nucleotides read TGTGCCAGCAGGCTTGGACAGCCGGGCGGCACTGAAGCTTTCTTT. The chain combines TRBV2 with TRBJ1-1; D is possibly TRBD1 (6 bases). V was trimmed by 6 bases and J by 4 bases, leaving 18 bases between them. The germline CDR1 and CDR2 sequences are SNHLY and FYNNEI. This CDR3 comprises 15 residues.

V usage is TRBV27 and J usage is TRBJ2-4; 7 bases align to TRBD2. Germline values: CDR1 MNHEY, CDR2 SMNVEV (reference sequence). With 3 bases clipped from V and 0 bases from J, the junction kept 2 bases outside the gene matches. This CDR3 region has 15 residues. This chain's CDR3 is CASSFGGLAKNIQYF. The CDR3 DNA sequence: TGTGCCAGCAGTTTCGGGGGGTTAGCCAAAAACATTCAGTACTTC.

This rearrangement joins TRBV6-5 to TRBJ2-1; a possible D gene is TRBD2 (6 bases). CDR3 length: 15 amino acids. Trimming removed 0 bases at V and 7 bases at J, with 13 bases between. Germline CDR1 is MNHEY and CDR2 is SVGAGI. The CDR3 sequence: CASSYSSRDWNEQFF. The CDR3, as DNA: TGTGCCAGCAGTTACTCGAGTCGGGACTGGAATGAGCAGTTCTTC.

This chain uses TRBV7-9 with TRBJ2-3; possibly TRBD2 for D (6 bases). The V end was cut by 5 bases, the J end by 4 bases, with 19 bases between. CDR3 size: 16 residues. The germline V gene encodes CDR1 SEHNR and CDR2 FQNEAQ (reference sequence). The CDR3 DNA reads as TGTGCCAGCAGCGTGCGATCGGGACTTTTCCCAGATACGCAGTATTTT. Amino acid sequence: CASSVRSGLFPDTQYF.

The chain is built from TRBV4-1 and TRBJ1-6; 8 bases match TRBD1. V shed 3 bases and J 3 bases; nucleotides not matched to a gene: 4. The CDR3 runs 16 residues. CDR1 is MGHRA, CDR2 YSYEKL, per germline. The CDR3 protein is CASSQSGGYYNSPLHF. The CDR3 coding sequence is TGCGCCAGCAGCCAGTCAGGGGGCTACTATAATTCACCCCTCCACTTT.

This clone occurred a few times. The chain links TRBV5-1 to TRBJ2-6; D is perhaps TRBD1 (5 bases). CDR1 and CDR2 (germline): SGHRS, YFSETQ. The CDR3 is 15 amino acids. Trimming pared 2 bases from V and 0 bases from J, leaving 6 bases between. CDR3 sequence: CASSFRDSGANVLTF. CDR3 DNA sequence: TGCGCCAGCAGCTTCAGGGACTCTGGGGCCAACGTCCTGACTTTC.

The rearrangement links TRBV12-3 or TRBV12-4 to TRBJ1-1; D is possibly TRBD1 (5 bases). V lost 8 bases and J 3 bases, leaving 13 bases between the germline ends. CDR3 length: 13 residues. The CDR3 DNA reads as TGTGCCAGCTCCCCCGGGGGTCACACTGAAGCTTTCTTT. It translates to CASSPGGHTEAFF.

The J gene is TRBJ1-4, the V gene TRBV6-5; no clear D. This CDR3 is 12 amino acids long. Germline V gene sequence: CDR1 MNHEY, CDR2 SVGAGI. Deletions cut 6 bases from V and 14 bases from J, with 16 bases between. The CDR3 sequence: CASSLPEALLFF. CDR3 nucleotide sequence: TGTGCCAGCAGCCTCCCCGAGGCGTTGCTGTTTTTT.

The J gene is TRBJ1-2, the V gene TRBV6-5, with 11 bases fitting TRBD1. The CDR3 contains 14 residues. Germline values: CDR1 MNHEY, CDR2 SVGAGI. The ends lost 6 bases at V and 7 bases at J; junction bases unmatched: 7. This CDR3 is CASRLGQGAGGYTF. The DNA of the CDR3 is TGTGCCAGCAGACTCGGACAGGGGGCAGGTGGCTACACCTTC.

The rearrangement links TRBV5-4 to TRBJ1-2, with 8 positions matching TRBD1. The V segment lost 0 bases and the J segment 4 bases; nucleotides outside the gene matches: 2. The CDR3 has 14 residues. Germline loops: CDR1 SGHNT, CDR2 YYREEE (reference sequence). The CDR3 loop is CASSLVQGAYGYTF. CDR3 sequence (DNA): TGTGCCAGCAGCTTGGTCCAGGGGGCCTATGGCTACACCTTC. Complete variable domain (other parts from reference TRBV5-4 and TRBJ1-2): ETGVTQSPTHLIKTRGQQVTLRCSSQSGHNTVSWYQQALGQGPQFIFQYYREEENGRGNFPPRFSGLQFPNYSSELNVNALELDDSALYLCASSLVQGAYGYTFGSGTRLTVV.

The chain uses TRBV7-8 and TRBJ2-5, with D perhaps TRBD1 (5 bases). CDR3 length: 14 amino acids. Trimming removed 5 bases at V and 5 bases at J, with 15 bases between. Per germline, CDR1 SGHVS and CDR2 FQNEAQ. CDR3 in DNA: TGTGCCAGCAGCCCCTCGACAGTTCGGGAGACCCAGTACTTC. Translation gives CASSPSTVRETQYF.

The chain carries TRBV5-1 and TRBJ1-2; a weak D match, TRBD1 (5 bases). Germline V gene data show CDR1 as SGHRS and CDR2 as YFSETQ. The CDR3 is 15 residues long. Trimming took off 0 bases at V and 4 bases at J, with 13 bases between the two ends. The CDR3 DNA reads as TGCGCCAGCAGCTTGGGGGCAGGGACTGTCTATGGCTACACCTTC. Protein: CASSLGAGTVYGYTF.

The gene calls are TRBV9 and TRBJ2-7, with D possibly being TRBD2 (5 bases). The ends were cut back, 3 bases at V and 3 bases at J, with 13 bases in the middle. From germline, CDR1 is SGDLS and CDR2 YYNGEE. The CDR3 has 14 amino acids. The CDR3 DNA reads as TGTGCCAGCAGCGACGGGATGAGGGACTACGAGCAGTACTTC. This sequence encodes CASSDGMRDYEQYF.

J is TRBJ2-7 and V is TRBV2, with 7 bases that match TRBD2. The CDR3 is made up of 16 amino acids. Germline lookup yields CDR1 SNHLY and CDR2 FYNNEI. The J segment lost 0 bases and the V segment lost 6 bases, leaving 11 bases of the junction unmatched. CDR3 region: CASRGGSGGSSYEQYF. The CDR3, as DNA: TGTGCCAGCAGGGGGGGGAGCGGCGGAAGCTCCTACGAGCAGTACTTC.

The genes are TRBV30 and TRBJ1-4; 10 bases align to TRBD1. The V gene end was trimmed by 3 bases and the J gene end by 16 bases; junction bases not matched to a gene: 8. The germline V gene has CDR1 GTSNPN and CDR2 SVGIG (reference sequence). CDR3 size: 12 residues. CDR3: CAWSRTGTGEFF. The CDR3 DNA reads TGTGCCTGGAGCAGAACCGGGACAGGGGAGTTTTTT.

This clone was detected once. The CDR3 protein is CASSLAGGIGVDTQYF. CDR3 in DNA: TGTGCCAGCAGCTTAGCGGGGGGAATTGGGGTTGATACGCAGTATTTT. V is TRBV7-6 and J is TRBJ2-3; D might be TRBD2 (6 bases). The CDR3 runs 16 residues. Per the germline V gene, CDR1 is SGHVS and CDR2 is FNYEAQ. Trimming took 0 bases from V and 6 from J, leaving 16 bases between them.

This chain uses TRBV7-2 with TRBJ1-2, with 8 bases that match TRBD1. Germline lookup yields CDR1 SGHTA and CDR2 FQGNSA. The ends lost 5 bases at V and 5 bases at J; junction bases unmatched: 4. This CDR3 region has 13 residues. The CDR3 loop is CASSHGTGYGYTF. In DNA, the CDR3 is TGTGCCAGCAGCCACGGGACAGGATATGGCTACACCTTC. Combining the CDR3 with reference TRBV7-2 and TRBJ1-2 gives the whole variable domain GAGVSQSPSNKVTEKGKDVELRCDPISGHTALYWYRQSLGQGLEFLIYFQGNSAPDKSGLPSDRFSAERTGGSVSTLTIQRTQQEDSAVYLCASSHGTGYGYTFGSGTRLTVV.

This clone has just one count. The chain is built from TRBV6-5 and TRBJ1-1, with 7 bases that match TRBD1. V dropped 0 bases and J dropped 9; count of bases not matched to a gene: 7. CDR3 length: 14 residues. CDR1 and CDR2 (germline): MNHEY, SVGAGI. CDR3 in amino acids: CASSYSPQGRKAFF. Written as DNA, the CDR3 is TGTGCCAGCAGTTACTCCCCACAGGGGAGGAAAGCTTTCTTT.

The rearrangement uses TRBV15 and TRBJ2-7; D may be TRBD2 (5 bases). The CDR3 is 14 amino acids. The V end lost 0 bases, the J end lost 3 bases, and 9 bases lay between the germline ends. Germline V gene data show CDR1 as LNHNV and CDR2 as YYDKDF (reference sequence). For the CDR3, the DNA is TGTGCCACCAGCAGAGACCCGGGGAGCTACGAGCAGTACTTC. Its translation: CATSRDPGSYEQYF.

The rearrangement joins TRBV19 to TRBJ1-5; possible D gene TRBD1, 5 bases. The V end lost 3 bases, the J end lost 1 base, and 19 bases lay between the germline ends. Germline V lookup: CDR1 LNHDA, CDR2 SQIVND (reference sequence). This CDR3 is 18 amino acids long. This chain's CDR3 is CASSIVRVGGESNQPQHF. The CDR3 nucleotides read TGTGCCAGTAGTATCGTGAGGGTGGGGGGGGAAAGCAATCAGCCCCAGCATTTT.

The CDR3 reads CASSFSPGGSGNTIYF. CDR3 DNA sequence: TGTGCCAGCAGCTTCAGTCCAGGGGGGTCTGGAAACACCATATATTTT. The J gene is TRBJ1-3, the V gene TRBV2, with TRBD1 identical over 7 bases. The CDR3 contains 16 residues. V lost 6 bases and J lost 1; bases outside the gene matches: 9. CDR1 and CDR2 (germline): SNHLY, FYNNEI.

Only one count was recorded for this clone. This rearrangement joins TRBV10-1 to TRBJ2-3; no firm D call. Germline V gives CDR1 WNHNN, CDR2 SYGVQD (reference sequence). CDR3 length: 15 amino acids. Between the trimmed V and J ends, which lost 3 bases and 2 bases, there was a span of 12 bases. The CDR3 nucleotides are TGCGCCAGCAGTGATAGATTGTCCCTCACAGATACGCAGTATTTT. This codes for CASSDRLSLTDTQYF.

The J gene is TRBJ1-1, the V gene TRBV5-1; D unresolved. V lost 0 bases and J lost 8, with 11 bases in between. In germline, CDR1 is SGHRS, CDR2 YFSETQ. The CDR3 sequence is 13 residues long. The CDR3: CASSLALKEEAFF. DNA of the CDR3: TGCGCCAGCAGCTTGGCTTTAAAGGAGGAAGCTTTCTTT.

CDR3 in DNA: TGTGCCAGCAGTTTAGGTGGGGACATGTACCGGCAGTACTTC. Its translation is CASSLGGDMYRQYF. V and J are TRBV28 and TRBJ2-7; possible D gene TRBD1, 6 bases. The CDR3 is 14 residues long. Germline V gene sequence: CDR1 MDHEN, CDR2 SYDVKM. V was cut by 2 bases and J by 9 bases, with 17 bases left in between.

A few counts support this clone. V usage is TRBV27 and J usage is TRBJ2-2; 8 positions match TRBD1. J was trimmed by 1 base and V by 6 bases; bases with no gene match: 4. Germline-derived CDR1 and CDR2 are MNHEY and SMNVEV (reference sequence). CDR3 length: 15 amino acids. The CDR3, as DNA: TGTGCCAGCAGACCCGACAGGGGGAACACCGGGGAGCTGTTTTTT. Its protein product is CASRPDRGNTGELFF.

V is TRBV3-1 (or the pseudogene TRBV3-2) and J is TRBJ2-3; weak D call: TRBD2 (6 bases). The CDR3 spans 15 residues. The V end was cut by 2 bases, the J end by 4 bases, with 13 bases between. Germline loops: CDR1 LGHDT, CDR2 YNNKEL (reference sequence). The CDR3 nucleotides read TGTGCCAGCAGCCAATCACTAGCCCAGGCAGATACGCAGTATTTT. It codes for CASSQSLAQADTQYF.

As concerns this clone: The sample carries other DNA sequences with the same CDR3. The chain is built from TRBV19 and TRBJ2-7; D uncertain. CDR3 length: 14 residues. The V end lost 1 base, the J end lost 0 bases, and 7 bases lay between the germline ends. Germline V CDR1 and CDR2: LNHDA, SQIVND (reference sequence). The CDR3 is CASSIVGSSYEQYF. CDR3 nucleotides: TGTGCCAGTAGTATAGTTGGCAGCTCCTACGAGCAGTACTTC.

The rearrangement links TRBV3-1 (or the pseudogene TRBV3-2) to TRBJ2-5; D remains unclear. The CDR3 spans 15 residues. CDR1 is LGHDT, CDR2 YNNKEL, per germline (reference sequence). V shed 3 bases and J shed 2 bases, with 13 bases lying between them. The CDR3 DNA is TGTGCCAGCAGCCAGTATAAAGGAGAGCAAGAGACCCAGTACTTC. Protein: CASSQYKGEQETQYF.

The V call is TRBV7-2, the J call TRBJ2-5, with TRBD1 matching 8 bases. The CDR3 is 14 amino acids. The trim removed 4 bases at V and 4 bases at J, leaving 5 bases unmatched. In germline, CDR1 is SGHTA, CDR2 FQGNSA. CDR3 sequence reads: CASSSGQGGETQYF. CDR3 DNA sequence: TGTGCCAGCAGCTCCGGACAGGGAGGAGAGACCCAGTACTTC.